Sequencing of this T cell receptor (beta chain) was carried out in a study of human T cells and chemical hapten exposure. Study-wide context: Researchers reported sensitizing a 2 cm by 2 cm upper inner arm skin site with 2% DPC.

The junction had 5 bases not matched to a gene; V was cut back by 4 bases and J by 5 bases. CDR3 length: 15 amino acids. Per germline, CDR1 PRHDT and CDR2 FYEKMQ (reference sequence). Specified time point: pre-sensitization, week 0. Sample treatment: therapeutic diphenylcyclopropenone sensitization with weekly scalp DPC. Alopecia patients deemed DPC-suitable, aged 18 to 70, excluding pregnancy. This clonotype was counted many times. MiXCR, run by TCRdb on the RACE reads, gives a single entry per CDR3 protein. The sample lists 300,000 to 450,000 distinct CDR3 sequences, more than 4.5% occurring once. The clonotype was recovered from a woman aged 50 to 65 with alopecia areata. Some clones in this sample may be carry-over from other donors' samples. The genes are TRBV13 and TRBJ2-1; 10 bases map to TRBD2. The sequenced sample was whole blood, obtained in connection with sensitization to the hapten diphenylcyclopropenone (DPC). The CDR3 reads CASSSELAGNNEQFF. The DNA for the CDR3 is TGTGCCAGCAGCTCAGAACTAGCGGGGAACAATGAGCAGTTCTTC.